The rows below give T cell receptor beta chains drawn from one sample of a study of cytomegalovirus exposure and HLA in healthy donors. TCRdb's table, derived via immunoSEQ multiplex PCR, lists solely in-frame clones and lacks some. The data contain 130,000 to 150,000 clones, roughly nine tenths of them singletons. Sequenced material: PBMCs. These receptor sequences come from a woman between 18 and 30 years old in good health and CMV-seropositive. Each CDR3 is given with its conserved first and last residue. D genes are given only for firm matches. Clone size is not always given. Where it is, it says once, few, many or a class for expanded clones.

j_call: TRBJ2-7
clone_size: NA
d_call: TRBD1
v_call: TRBV7-2
cdr3_nt: TGTGCCAGCAGCCCCGGGACAGGGGTTCTCGAGCAGTACTTC
cdr3_aa: CASSPGTGVLEQYF

j_call: TRBJ1-1
clone_size: NA
d_call: NA
v_call: TRBV7-2
cdr3_nt: TGTGCCAGCAGCTTATCCCTTTACACTGAAGCTTTCTTT
cdr3_aa: CASSLSLYTEAFF

j_call: TRBJ2-1
clone_size: NA
d_call: TRBD2
v_call: TRBV28
cdr3_nt: TGTGCCAGCAGCTATAGCGGGGGGGCCTGGAATGAGCAGTTCTTC
cdr3_aa: CASSYSGGAWNEQFF

j_call: TRBJ2-5
clone_size: NA
d_call: NA
v_call: TRBV9
cdr3_nt: TGTGCCAGCAGCCGAACGGGGGGCTACCAAGAGACCCAGTACTTC
cdr3_aa: CASSRTGGYQETQYF

j_call: TRBJ2-2
clone_size: NA
d_call: NA
v_call: TRBV12-5
cdr3_nt: TGTGCTAGTGGAACATTCCCCAAGGGGGGGAAGGTCGGGGAGCTGTTTTTT
cdr3_aa: CASGTFPKGGKVGELFF

j_call: TRBJ1-3
clone_size: NA
d_call: NA
v_call: TRBV9
cdr3_nt: TGTGCCAGCAACTCCGGAAACACCATATATTTT
cdr3_aa: CASNSGNTIYF

j_call: TRBJ2-7
clone_size: NA
d_call: TRBD2
v_call: TRBV28
cdr3_nt: TGTGCCAGCATCGAGCGGGGGTCCTACGAGCAGTACTTC
cdr3_aa: CASIERGSYEQYF

j_call: TRBJ2-1
clone_size: NA
d_call: NA
v_call: TRBV4-2
cdr3_nt: TGTGCCAGCAGCCAAGAAAAGGGGGGGGCTAAGAATGAGCAGTTCTTC
cdr3_aa: CASSQEKGGAKNEQFF

j_call: TRBJ1-2
clone_size: NA
d_call: TRBD1
v_call: TRBV27
cdr3_nt: TGTGCCAGCAGTTCACAGGGGGCCCGGTATGGCTACACCTTC
cdr3_aa: CASSSQGARYGYTF

j_call: TRBJ2-1
clone_size: NA
d_call: NA
v_call: TRBV9
cdr3_nt: TGTGCCAGCAGCGTAGCTGTATACAATGAGCAGTTCTTC
cdr3_aa: CASSVAVYNEQFF

j_call: TRBJ2-5
clone_size: NA
d_call: TRBD2
v_call: TRBV6-1
cdr3_nt: TGTGCCAGCAGTCCCGCGGGGGGGGAGACCCAGTACTTC
cdr3_aa: CASSPAGGETQYF

j_call: TRBJ1-5
clone_size: NA
d_call: NA
v_call: TRBV4-1
cdr3_nt: TGCGCCAGCAGCCAAGATAGTAGCAATCAGCCCCAGCATTTT
cdr3_aa: CASSQDSSNQPQHF

j_call: TRBJ1-4
clone_size: NA
d_call: NA
v_call: TRBV6-6
cdr3_nt: TGTGCCAGCAGTTACTCGACAGATAATGAAAAACTGTTTTTT
cdr3_aa: CASSYSTDNEKLFF

j_call: TRBJ1-1
clone_size: NA
d_call: TRBD1
v_call: TRBV7-6
cdr3_nt: TGTGCCAGCAGCTTGGGACCCGGGACAGGGATGAACACTGAAGCTTTCTTT
cdr3_aa: CASSLGPGTGMNTEAFF

j_call: TRBJ2-7
clone_size: NA
d_call: TRBD2
v_call: TRBV5-1
cdr3_nt: TGCGCCAGCAGCTTGGAGCGGGGTTCACCCGAGCAGTACTTC
cdr3_aa: CASSLERGSPEQYF

j_call: TRBJ2-1
clone_size: NA
d_call: TRBD2
v_call: TRBV5-6
cdr3_nt: TGTGCCAGCAGCTTGTTCCGCGGGGGGGCCTTGAATGAGCAGTTCTTC
cdr3_aa: CASSLFRGGALNEQFF

j_call: TRBJ1-4
clone_size: NA
d_call: TRBD1
v_call: TRBV10-2
cdr3_nt: TGCGCCAGCAGCCGAATGGACAGGGCTCTAGAAAAACTGTTTTTT
cdr3_aa: CASSRMDRALEKLFF

j_call: TRBJ2-1
clone_size: NA
d_call: NA
v_call: TRBV7-3
cdr3_nt: TGTGCCAGCAGCTTAACGTCGTACAATGAGCAGTTCTTC
cdr3_aa: CASSLTSYNEQFF

j_call: TRBJ2-2
clone_size: NA
d_call: NA
v_call: TRBV7-9
cdr3_nt: TGTGCCAGCACCGTACCCGCGGGAACCGGGGAGCTGTTTTTT
cdr3_aa: CASTVPAGTGELFF

j_call: TRBJ2-1
clone_size: once
d_call: NA
v_call: TRBV28
cdr3_nt: TGTGCCAGCAGTGCCGGGGATTCAAGCAATGAGCAGTTCTTC
cdr3_aa: CASSAGDSSNEQFF

j_call: TRBJ2-5
clone_size: NA
d_call: NA
v_call: TRBV6-1
cdr3_nt: TGTGCCAGCAGTGCTCAAGAGACCCAGTACTTC
cdr3_aa: CASSAQETQYF

j_call: TRBJ1-1
clone_size: NA
d_call: NA
v_call: TRBV6-1
cdr3_nt: TGTGCCAGCAGTGAAGCACGGGTCACTGAAGCTTTCTTT
cdr3_aa: CASSEARVTEAFF

j_call: TRBJ1-4
clone_size: NA
d_call: TRBD1
v_call: TRBV2
cdr3_nt: TGTGCCAGCACCCCGAGACAGGGTGGGAGTGAAAAACTGTTTTTT
cdr3_aa: CASTPRQGGSEKLFF

j_call: TRBJ2-7
clone_size: NA
d_call: NA
v_call: TRBV11-2
cdr3_nt: TGTGCCAGCAGCTTAGCCCGAAGACAGTCCTCCGAGCAGTACTTC
cdr3_aa: CASSLARRQSSEQYF

j_call: TRBJ1-4
clone_size: NA
d_call: NA
v_call: TRBV5-1
cdr3_nt: TGCGCCAGCAGCTCGGGATTTGGTGAAAAACTGTTTTTT
cdr3_aa: CASSSGFGEKLFF

j_call: TRBJ2-1
clone_size: NA
d_call: TRBD2
v_call: TRBV6-1
cdr3_nt: TGTGCCAGCAGTGAATTTCAGGGCGGGGGAACCTACAATGAGCAGTTCTTC
cdr3_aa: CASSEFQGGGTYNEQFF